This T cell receptor beta chain derives from a study of shared clonotypes between healthy human individuals. At the level of the study: The cohort had two women and three men, ages 18 to 49. Findings of the study overall: Since donors were few, the genetic and exposure-history diversity represented was limited.

J was trimmed by 6 bases and V by 4 bases; bases with no gene match: 11. The CDR3 is 16 amino acids. From germline, CDR1 is LNHDA and CDR2 SQIVND (reference sequence). With regard to this clone: Its antigen is unknown.

Libraries were prepared by immunoSEQ multiplex PCR; TCRdb keeps only in-frame clonotypes and omits some of them. This sample has millions of clones; roughly 94% occur once, and the top ten carry 0.13%. Material for sequencing was naive CD4+ T cells sorted from blood. The subset is: CD45RA+ positively selected. V usage is TRBV19 and J usage is TRBJ2-7; TRBD2 matches 11 bases. The clonotype originates from a man in his late teens or twenties in good health. The CDR3 loop reads CASSKLASGGRREQYF. CDR3 coding DNA: TGTGCCAGTAGTAAATTGGCTAGCGGGGGGCGGCGCGAGCAGTACTTC.